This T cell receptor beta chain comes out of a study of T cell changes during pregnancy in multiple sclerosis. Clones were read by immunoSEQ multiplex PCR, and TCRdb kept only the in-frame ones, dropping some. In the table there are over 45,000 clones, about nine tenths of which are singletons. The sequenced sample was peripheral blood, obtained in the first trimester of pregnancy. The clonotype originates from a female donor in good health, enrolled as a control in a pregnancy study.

The CDR3 reads CASSEVSGRGVRETQYF. CDR3 in DNA: TGTGCCAGCAGTGAAGTGAGTGGGCGGGGGGTGAGAGAGACCCAGTACTTC. J is TRBJ2-5 and V is TRBV25-1, with TRBD2 identical over 8 bases. The CDR3 runs 17 residues. The J segment lost 4 bases and the V segment lost 2 bases, leaving 12 bases of the junction unmatched. The germline CDR1 and CDR2 sequences are MGHDK and SYGVNS. Full variable domain (rest looked up from reference TRBV25-1 and TRBJ2-5): EADIYQTPRYLVIGTGKKITLECSQTMGHDKMYWYQQDPGMELHLIHYSYGVNSTEKGDLSSESTVSRIRTEHFPLTLESARPSHTSQYLCASSEVSGRGVRETQYFGPGTRLLVL.